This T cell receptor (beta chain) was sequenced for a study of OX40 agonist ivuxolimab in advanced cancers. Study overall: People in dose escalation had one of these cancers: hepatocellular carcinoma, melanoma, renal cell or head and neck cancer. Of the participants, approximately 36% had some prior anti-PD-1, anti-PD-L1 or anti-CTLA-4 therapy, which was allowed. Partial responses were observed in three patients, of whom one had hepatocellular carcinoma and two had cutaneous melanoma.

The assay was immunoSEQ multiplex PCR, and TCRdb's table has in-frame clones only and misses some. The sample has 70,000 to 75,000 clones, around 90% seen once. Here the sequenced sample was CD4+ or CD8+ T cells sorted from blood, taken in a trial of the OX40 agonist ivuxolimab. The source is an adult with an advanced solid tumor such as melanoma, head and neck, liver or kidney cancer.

The CDR3 bases are TGTGCCAGCAGTCGACTCCCTAGCGGGAGGGCCTACGAGCAGTACTTC. Translated: CASSRLPSGRAYEQYF. The chain recombines TRBV6-6 with TRBJ2-7; 12 bases line up with TRBD2. Germline assignment: CDR1 MNHNY and CDR2 SVGAGI (reference sequence). The CDR3 has 16 residues. Trimming removed 5 bases from V and 2 bases from J; junction bases left unmatched: 7.